Below are 10 T cell receptor beta chains sequenced from a single sample in a study of response to subunit inactivated influenza vaccine. Each CDR3 protein gets one entry after TCRdb re-called the RT-PCR reads with MiXCR. The table has 500,000 to 600,000 distinct CDR3 sequences, 15% to 20% seen once. Source: CD4+ T cells sorted from PBMCs, taken less than 25 months after vaccination. Receptor source: a man between 50 and 69 years old who received an inactivated influenza vaccine.

The chain uses TRBV4-1 and TRBJ1-5, with D hard to call. In germline, CDR1 is MGHRA, CDR2 YSYEKL. The CDR3 extends over 15 amino acids. Between the trimmed V and J ends, which lost 4 bases and 2 bases, there was a span of 12 bases. In nucleotides, the CDR3 is TGCGCCAGCAGCCTCAGACCCTCGGGCAATCAGCCCCAGCATTTT. This sequence encodes CASSLRPSGNQPQHF.

This clonotype was detected many times. The chain couples TRBV4-2 to TRBJ2-7; D call uncertain. Germline V gene sequence: CDR1 LGHNA, CDR2 YNFKEQ. This CDR3 contains 17 residues. Trimming removed 0 bases from V and 0 bases from J, with 15 bases in between. The CDR3 bases are TGTGCCAGCAGCCAAGATCTGGGATCATCTTTCTCCTACGAGCAGTACTTC. It is translated as CASSQDLGSSFSYEQYF.

This clonotype was observed a few times. The gene calls are TRBV5-1 and TRBJ2-1, with D possibly TRBD2 on 5 matching bases. V dropped 0 bases and J dropped 14 bases, with 18 bases sitting between them. This CDR3 has 14 amino acids. The germline V gene encodes CDR1 SGHRS and CDR2 YFSETQ. CDR3 sequence reads: CASSLATTPQREFF. CDR3 in DNA: TGCGCCAGCAGCTTGGCAACCACCCCCCAGAGGGAGTTCTTC.

In this sample, this clonotype turned up a few times. The chain combines TRBV10-3 with TRBJ2-2; D remains unclear. V was cut by 1 base and J by 7 bases, with 7 bases left in between. Per germline, CDR1 ENHRY and CDR2 SYGVKD. This CDR3 is built from 13 residues. The CDR3 bases are TGTGCCATCAGTGAGTTCCAGGACGGGGAGCTGTTTTTT. Amino acids: CAISEFQDGELFF.

This chain joins TRBV20-1 and TRBJ2-3; D perhaps matches TRBD2 (5 bases). Looked up from germline, CDR1 is DFQATT and CDR2 is SNEGSKA (reference sequence). The CDR3 consists of 13 residues. With 5 bases removed from V and 6 bases from J, the gap between germline ends came to 15 bases. The CDR3 loop is CSADVASSDTQYF. The CDR3 DNA sequence: TGCAGTGCTGACGTAGCGAGCTCCGATACGCAGTATTTT.

This clonotype appeared a few times. This chain connects TRBV12-3 or TRBV12-4 to TRBJ2-7; 8 positions match TRBD1. CDR3 size: 14 residues. Trimming took 6 bases from V and 6 from J; bases not matched to a gene: 10. CDR3 coding DNA: TGTGCCAGCAGCGTGGACAGGGCCGCTGGCGAGCAGTACTTC. It translates to CASSVDRAAGEQYF.

This clonotype appeared many times. The V gene is TRBV20-1, the J gene TRBJ1-5, with 8 bases lining up with TRBD1. This CDR3 spans 17 amino acids. The V gene end was trimmed by 0 bases and the J gene end by 5 bases; junction bases not matched to a gene: 12. In germline, CDR1 is DFQATT, CDR2 SNEGSKA (reference sequence). CDR3 bases: TGCAGTGCTAGAGATGGAGGACAGGGACGTTTGGATCAGCCCCAGCATTTT. As protein: CSARDGGQGRLDQPQHF.

The V and J genes are TRBV7-9 and TRBJ2-1, with no clear D. The CDR3 totals 12 residues. Looked up from germline, CDR1 is SEHNR and CDR2 is FQNEAQ (reference sequence). The V gene lost 2 bases and the J gene lost 7 bases, with 6 bases spanning the gap. CDR3 region: CASSLMRNEQFF. CDR3 sequence (DNA): TGTGCCAGCAGCTTAATGCGGAATGAGCAGTTCTTC.

V is TRBV25-1 and J is TRBJ2-5; 8 bases are a match to TRBD1. This CDR3 is built from 13 residues. Trimming at V came to 6 bases and at J to 6 bases, leaving 6 bases not matched to a gene. Germline V lookup: CDR1 MGHDK, CDR2 SYGVNS. This CDR3 is CASSRTGLQTQYF. DNA for the CDR3: TGTGCCAGCAGCAGGACAGGGCTGCAGACCCAGTACTTC. The full variable domain, its missing parts supplied by reference TRBV25-1 and TRBJ2-5, is EADIYQTPRYLVIGTGKKITLECSQTMGHDKMYWYQQDPGMELHLIHYSYGVNSTEKGDLSSESTVSRIRTEHFPLTLESARPSHTSQYLCASSRTGLQTQYFGPGTRLLVL.

This clonotype was observed a few times. The V and J genes are TRBV20-1 and TRBJ1-5, with 8 bases matching TRBD1. With V trimmed by 2 bases and J by 2 bases, 2 bases remained unmatched. Per germline, CDR1 DFQATT and CDR2 SNEGSKA (reference sequence). The CDR3 runs to 14 residues. The CDR3 nucleotides are TGCAGTGCTAGACAGGGGGCCGGCAATCAGCCCCAGCATTTT. Translation gives CSARQGAGNQPQHF.